The 31 T cell receptor beta chains below all came from one sample that was sequenced in a study of blood T cell repertoires in COVID-19. Using immunoSEQ multiplex PCR, the repertoire was profiled, and TCRdb retains in-frame clones only, with some absent. The sample lists almost 400,000 clones, approximately 87% occurring once. The sequenced sample consisted of PBMCs or T cells enriched from blood (not recorded which). Receptors originate from a woman aged 25 to 39 with acute COVID-19.

This sequence joins TRBV9 and TRBJ1-6, with TRBD1 matching 7 bases. With 4 bases clipped from V and 8 bases from J, the junction kept 9 bases outside the gene matches. Germline V gene sequence: CDR1 SGDLS, CDR2 YYNGEE. The CDR3 is 15 amino acids. The CDR3 coding sequence is TGTGCCAGCAGCTATACGACAGGGTGGGATTCACCCCTCCACTTT. Translation: CASSYTTGWDSPLHF.

The CDR3, as DNA: TGTGCCATCAGTGACCCCGGGACAGGGGGCGGTCAGCCCCAGCATTTT. Amino acids: CAISDPGTGGGQPQHF. The V and J genes are TRBV10-3 and TRBJ1-5; 12 nucleotides match TRBD1. V gave up 3 bases and J gave up 6 bases; unmatched junction bases: 6. This CDR3 comprises 16 residues. CDR1 ENHRY and CDR2 SYGVKD come from the germline V gene.

The chain recombines TRBV5-1 with TRBJ2-1, with D perhaps matching TRBD1 (5 bases). Germline-derived CDR1 and CDR2 are SGHRS and YFSETQ. Trimming removed 4 bases at V and 7 bases at J, with 12 bases between. This CDR3 is 13 amino acids long. CDR3 amino acids: CASSVKGVNEQFF. CDR3 DNA sequence: TGCGCCAGCAGCGTAAAAGGGGTGAATGAGCAGTTCTTC.

This chain links TRBV19 with TRBJ2-7, with 7 bases lining up with TRBD1. J gave up 0 bases and V 6 bases, and 8 bases lay outside the gene matches. CDR3 length: 15 residues. Germline CDR1 and CDR2: LNHDA and SQIVND (reference sequence). In DNA form, the CDR3 reads TGTGCCAGTAGACCCGGACAGGCTGGCTCCTACGAGCAGTACTTC. It is translated as CASRPGQAGSYEQYF.

This clone came up once. V and J are TRBV10-3 and TRBJ1-5, with TRBD1 matching over 11 bases. J lost 6 bases, V lost 0 bases, and 4 bases had no gene match. This CDR3 is built from 16 residues. From germline, CDR1 is ENHRY and CDR2 SYGVKD. The CDR3 DNA reads TGTGCCATCAGTGAGTCGTGGACAGGGGGCAGTCAGCCCCAGCATTTT. It translates to CAISESWTGGSQPQHF.

This clone has only one observation. This chain links TRBV29-1 with TRBJ1-3; maybe TRBD1 (5 bases). This CDR3 has 14 residues. The ends were cut back, 6 bases at V and 4 bases at J, with 16 bases in the middle. CDR1 is SQVTM and CDR2 is ANQGSEA in the germline V gene. CDR3 residues: CSVARGDPGNTIYF. For the CDR3, the DNA is TGCAGCGTGGCCCGGGGGGATCCCGGAAACACCATATATTTT. The full variable domain, completed using reference TRBV29-1 and TRBJ1-3, is SAVISQKPSRDICQRGTSLTIQCQVDSQVTMMFWYRQQPGQSLTLIATANQGSEATYESGFVIDKFPISRPNLTFSTLTVSNMSPEDSSIYLCSVARGDPGNTIYFGEGSWLTVV.

The CDR3 region is CASKWHSGNTIYF. In DNA form, the CDR3 reads TGTGCCAGTAAGTGGCACTCTGGAAACACCATATATTTT. This chain links TRBV19 with TRBJ1-3; D is ambiguous. Germline V lookup: CDR1 LNHDA, CDR2 SQIVND (reference sequence). Trimming shortened V by 7 bases and J by 0 bases, and 7 bases separated the two germline ends. This CDR3 has 13 amino acids.

Here the CDR3 DNA reads TGTGCCACCAGTGATTTGGGAGGGACAGGAAGATACGAGCAGTACTTC. This codes for CATSDLGGTGRYEQYF. V and J are TRBV24-1 and TRBJ2-7; TRBD1 aligns across 8 bases. The germline CDR1 and CDR2 sequences are KGHDR and SFDVKD. CDR3 length equals 16 residues. Trimming removed 0 bases from V and 4 bases from J; junction bases left unmatched: 7.

V and J are TRBV9 and TRBJ1-2, with D perhaps matching TRBD1 (5 bases). Trimming removed 1 base from V and 13 bases from J, with 17 bases in between. The CDR3 has 13 amino acids. Germline CDR1 is SGDLS and CDR2 is YYNGEE. The DNA for the CDR3 is TGTGCCAGCAGCGTACCCAGACAGAGCAGCCTCACCTTC. Residues: CASSVPRQSSLTF.

The chain recombines TRBV7-3 with TRBJ2-1; D gene uncertain. V lost 8 bases and J lost 3, with 11 bases in between. There are 13 residues in the CDR3. Per germline, CDR1 SGHTA and CDR2 FQGTGA. CDR3 sequence: CASAPQVYNEQFF. CDR3 DNA sequence: TGTGCCAGCGCTCCGCAGGTCTACAATGAGCAGTTCTTC.

V and J are TRBV3-1 (or the pseudogene TRBV3-2) and TRBJ2-1; no definite D call. CDR1 LGHDT and CDR2 YNNKEL come from the germline V gene (reference sequence). Trimming stripped 2 bases from V and 10 bases from J, with 12 bases between. This CDR3 has 13 residues. This chain's CDR3 is CASSQRGPSEQFF. Here the CDR3 DNA reads TGTGCCAGCAGCCAACGAGGTCCTTCCGAGCAGTTCTTC.

The chain joins TRBV2 to TRBJ1-1; 7 bases are shared with TRBD1. Looked up from germline, CDR1 is SNHLY and CDR2 is FYNNEI. With V trimmed by 8 bases and J by 4 bases, 10 bases remained unmatched. The CDR3 is 14 amino acids. CDR3 amino acids: CASLLEGAVTEAFF. CDR3 DNA sequence: TGTGCCAGCCTTCTGGAGGGGGCGGTCACTGAAGCTTTCTTT.

The CDR3 bases are TGTGCCCCCCCCAGCGGGAACTATGGCTACACCTTC. This translates into CAPPSGNYGYTF. The rearrangement links TRBV2 to TRBJ1-2; D is uncertain. Trimming removed 11 bases at V and 2 bases at J, with 12 bases between. Germline V lookup: CDR1 SNHLY, CDR2 FYNNEI. CDR3 length: 12 amino acids.

The rearrangement uses TRBV30 and TRBJ1-4; 8 bases agree with TRBD1. This CDR3 is 14 amino acids long. The junction had 9 bases not matched to a gene; V was cut back by 4 bases and J by 8 bases. Germline values: CDR1 GTSNPN, CDR2 SVGIG (reference sequence). DNA for the CDR3: TGTGCCTGGACCAGACAGGGGACTGTGGAAAAACTGTTTTTT. It is translated as CAWTRQGTVEKLFF.

This rearrangement joins TRBV6-6 to TRBJ2-7; TRBD1 aligns across 10 bases. The CDR3 is made up of 13 amino acids. The germline V gene encodes CDR1 MNHNY and CDR2 SVGAGI (reference sequence). J gave up 6 bases and V 5 bases, and 4 bases lay outside the gene matches. Here the CDR3 DNA reads TGTGCCAGCAGTGCGACAGGGGGCGGCGAGCAGTACTTC. Its protein is CASSATGGGEQYF.

The chain employs TRBV7-2 and TRBJ1-6, with TRBD1 matching over 7 bases. V was pared by 3 bases and J by 8 bases, with 1 base of the junction left unmatched. This CDR3 has 13 amino acids. The germline gives CDR1 SGHTA, CDR2 FQGNSA. CDR3 sequence: CASSFDRDSPLHF. The DNA for the CDR3 is TGTGCCAGCAGCTTCGACAGGGATTCACCCCTCCACTTT.

The gene calls are TRBV19 and TRBJ1-1; 8 bases align to TRBD1. CDR1 and CDR2 (germline): LNHDA, SQIVND (reference sequence). The J segment lost 3 bases and the V segment lost 6 bases, leaving 15 bases of the junction unmatched. This CDR3 spans 17 amino acids. The chain's CDR3 is CASRLGQGPRVDTEAFF. CDR3 nucleotide sequence: TGTGCCAGTAGACTAGGACAGGGCCCTAGGGTGGACACTGAAGCTTTCTTT.

This clone was seen just once. This chain connects TRBV29-1 to TRBJ2-1; TRBD2 aligns across 7 bases. CDR1 and CDR2 (germline): SQVTM, ANQGSEA. The length of the CDR3 is 10 residues. V trimming: 4 bases; J trimming: 9 bases; junction bases outside the gene matches: 0. CDR3 sequence (DNA): TGCAGCGTTGGGGGGGGTGAGCAGTTCTTC. Residues: CSVGGGEQFF.

The chain is built from TRBV27 and TRBJ1-5, with 7 bases identical to TRBD1. The CDR3 has 14 amino acids. The V gene's germline CDR1 is MNHEY and CDR2 SMNVEV (reference sequence). J gave up 7 bases and V 6 bases, and 9 bases lay outside the gene matches. In nucleotides, the CDR3 is TGTGCCAGCAGCCCCAGACAGGGCGGGCAGCCCCAGCATTTT. Translated: CASSPRQGGQPQHF.

The chain is built from TRBV10-1 and TRBJ1-1; 7 bases are a match to TRBD1. The CDR3 has 14 amino acids. J gave up 12 bases and V 2 bases, and 12 bases lay outside the gene matches. The germline CDR1 and CDR2 sequences are WNHNN and SYGVQD (reference sequence). The CDR3 here is CASSEEGALRGSFF. The CDR3, as DNA: TGCGCCAGCAGTGAGGAGGGGGCGCTCAGGGGATCTTTCTTT.

The V and J genes are TRBV19 and TRBJ1-4; possibly TRBD1 for D (5 bases). Trimming cost V 0 bases and J 5 bases, with 10 bases left between them. CDR1 and CDR2 from the germline V gene are LNHDA and SQIVND (reference sequence). The CDR3 loop spans 15 amino acids. The CDR3 DNA follows: TGTGCCAGTAGTATAGATGGGGCCCGCAATGAAAAACTGTTTTTT. Protein sequence: CASSIDGARNEKLFF.

V usage is TRBV6-2 or TRBV6-3 and J usage is TRBJ2-7; TRBD1 agrees at 8 bases. V lost 2 bases, J lost 3 bases, and 15 bases stayed unmatched. The CDR3 loop spans 18 amino acids. Germline lookup yields CDR1 MNHEY and CDR2 SVGEGT. The CDR3 nucleotides are TGTGCCAGCAGTTACGGGGGGATTGGACAGGGTACACTCTACGAGCAGTACTTC. Translation gives CASSYGGIGQGTLYEQYF.

In this sample, this clone turned up once. V gene TRBV7-9 combines with J gene TRBJ1-4; D remains unclear. This CDR3 has 13 residues. V was trimmed by 0 bases and J by 8 bases, leaving 7 bases between them. Germline lookup yields CDR1 SEHNR and CDR2 FQNEAQ (reference sequence). The CDR3: CASSLAVGEKLFF. CDR3 DNA sequence: TGTGCCAGCAGCTTAGCGGTCGGGGAAAAACTGTTTTTT.

Note on this clone: The identical CDR3 is also encoded by other nucleotide sequences in the sample. The CDR3 coding sequence is TGTGCCAGCAGCTTTGGCCAGGGCTCCTACGAGCAGTACTTC. It specifies CASSFGQGSYEQYF. The rearrangement links TRBV5-6 to TRBJ2-7; possibly TRBD1 for D (5 bases). Trimming cost V 2 bases and J 0 bases, with 9 bases left between them. The CDR3 extends over 14 amino acids. The germline CDR1 and CDR2 sequences are SGHDT and YYEEEE.

The rearrangement uses TRBV7-8 and TRBJ2-3; D is ambiguous. Germline V CDR1 and CDR2: SGHVS, FQNEAQ. Between the trimmed V and J ends, which lost 1 base and 6 bases, there was a span of 8 bases. The CDR3 is made up of 13 amino acids. The CDR3, as DNA: TGTGCCAGCAGCTTAGTAGTATTGGATACGCAGTATTTT. It yields the protein CASSLVVLDTQYF.

The chain couples TRBV24-1 to TRBJ2-2; TRBD1 agrees at 7 bases. Germline loops: CDR1 KGHDR, CDR2 SFDVKD. The CDR3 extends over 17 amino acids. V shed 4 bases and J 2 bases; nucleotides not matched to a gene: 9. CDR3 sequence reads: CATSEMGQFPNTGELFF. The CDR3 DNA is TGTGCCACCAGTGAGATGGGACAGTTTCCCAACACCGGGGAGCTGTTTTTT.

This clone was found once. The chain couples TRBV28 to TRBJ1-4, with D hard to call. Trimming cost V 4 bases and J 7 bases, with 13 bases left between them. The CDR3 contains 14 residues. Germline CDR1 MDHEN, CDR2 SYDVKM. The CDR3 loop reads CASSSTHAGEKLFF. The CDR3 DNA reads TGTGCCAGCAGTTCGACTCATGCGGGTGAAAAACTGTTTTTT.

This chain links TRBV18 with TRBJ2-7, with 7 bases identical to TRBD1. This CDR3 has 14 residues. With V trimmed by 4 bases and J by 4 bases, 7 bases remained unmatched. Germline CDR1 is KGHSH and CDR2 is LQKENI. The CDR3 coding sequence is TGTGCCAGCTCACGAGTTCAGGGGGTTTACGAGCAGTACTTC. Residues: CASSRVQGVYEQYF. The whole variable domain, filled in from reference TRBV18 and TRBJ2-7, reads NAGVMQNPRHLVRRRGQEARLRCSPMKGHSHVYWYRQLPEEGLKFMVYLQKENIIDESGMPKERFSAEFPKEGPSILRIQQVVRGDSAAYFCASSRVQGVYEQYFGPGTRLTVT.

The chain couples TRBV12-3 or TRBV12-4 to TRBJ2-3; 7 nucleotides line up with TRBD2. The V and J ends lost 1 base and 10 bases, in that order; junction bases with no gene match: 2. CDR3 size: 12 residues. CDR3 amino acids: CASSLGLAAQYF. In nucleotides, the CDR3 is TGTGCCAGCAGTTTAGGACTAGCAGCGCAGTATTTT.

The chain is built from TRBV19 and TRBJ2-3; 7 bases match TRBD1. Trimming at V came to 9 bases and at J to 4 bases, leaving 7 bases not matched to a gene. Germline-derived CDR1 and CDR2 are LNHDA and SQIVND (reference sequence). CDR3 length equals 13 residues. The CDR3 bases are TGTGCCAGCAACTACAGGGGTGCAGATACGCAGTATTTT. Protein: CASNYRGADTQYF. Full variable domain (missing parts from reference TRBV19 and TRBJ2-3): DGGITQSPKYLFRKEGQNVTLSCEQNLNHDAMYWYRQDPGQGLRLIYYSQIVNDFQKGDIAEGYSVSREKKESFPLTVTSAQKNPTAFYLCASNYRGADTQYFGPGTRLTVL.

This CDR3 is CASSKERGASYEQYF. CDR3 nucleotides: TGTGCCAGCTCAAAGGAGCGGGGGGCTTCCTACGAGCAGTACTTC. The chain couples TRBV18 to TRBJ2-7; 9 nucleotides agree with TRBD2. CDR3 length equals 15 residues. Germline-derived CDR1 and CDR2 are KGHSH and LQKENI. Trimming removed 5 bases from V and 1 base from J; junction bases left unmatched: 6.